This is a list of T cell receptor beta chains from one sample in a study of blood T cell repertoires in COVID-19. Clones were read by immunoSEQ multiplex PCR, and TCRdb kept only the in-frame ones, dropping some. Here the sample spans tens of thousands of clones, approximately 90% being singletons. The sample comprised peripheral blood. The source is a male donor with acute or convalescent COVID-19. CDR3s include the opening cysteine and the closing phenylalanine or tryptophan. D genes are given only for firm matches. Only some rows state a clone size, as once, few, many or a class for expanded clones.

cdr3_nt: TGTGCCAGCAGCCCTCCTATACTAGCGGGGGGGCAAGAAGATACGCAGTATTTT; cdr3_aa: CASSPPILAGGQEDTQYF; v_call: TRBV7-6; clone_size: NA; j_call: TRBJ2-3; d_call: TRBD2; cdr3_length: 18
cdr3_nt: TGTGCCAGCAGTGAAGCCCCCGGACTGGGGAATGAAAAACTGTTTTTT; cdr3_aa: CASSEAPGLGNEKLFF; v_call: TRBV6-1; clone_size: NA; j_call: TRBJ1-4; d_call: NA; cdr3_length: 16
cdr3_nt: TGTGCCATCAGTGAGAGGACTAGCGGGGGCAACCCAACACCAATAGAGCAGTTCTTC; cdr3_aa: CAISERTSGGNPTPIEQFF; v_call: TRBV10-3; clone_size: once; j_call: TRBJ2-1; d_call: TRBD2; cdr3_length: 19
cdr3_nt: TGTGCCAGCAGTCCCCGGGACAGGGTCCAAAACATTCAGTACTTC; cdr3_aa: CASSPRDRVQNIQYF; v_call: TRBV6-5; clone_size: NA; j_call: TRBJ2-4; d_call: TRBD1; cdr3_length: 15
cdr3_nt: TGTGCCAGCAGGGGGGGGTCGGCTGGAAACACCATATATTTT; cdr3_aa: CASRGGSAGNTIYF; v_call: TRBV2; clone_size: NA; j_call: TRBJ1-3; d_call: NA; cdr3_length: 14
cdr3_nt: TGTGCCAGCAGTTCAGGGACAGACAATTACAATGAGCAGTTCTTC; cdr3_aa: CASSSGTDNYNEQFF; v_call: TRBV28; clone_size: NA; j_call: TRBJ2-1; d_call: TRBD1; cdr3_length: 15
cdr3_nt: TGTGCCAGCAGTGAAGGGATCCTCGGGGGGCTGAATCAGCCCCAGCATTTT; cdr3_aa: CASSEGILGGLNQPQHF; v_call: TRBV2; clone_size: NA; j_call: TRBJ1-5; d_call: NA; cdr3_length: 17
cdr3_nt: TGCGCCAGCAGCCAAGATCGGCCCGGGGGGGACTATGGCTACACCTTC; cdr3_aa: CASSQDRPGGDYGYTF; v_call: TRBV4-1; clone_size: NA; j_call: TRBJ1-2; d_call: NA; cdr3_length: 16
cdr3_nt: TGTGCCAGTAGTATTGGTACTAGCGGCCAAGAGACCCAGTACTTC; cdr3_aa: CASSIGTSGQETQYF; v_call: TRBV19; clone_size: NA; j_call: TRBJ2-5; d_call: TRBD2; cdr3_length: 15
cdr3_nt: TGTGCCTGGAATGCGGGGCAAGAGACCCAGTACTTC; cdr3_aa: CAWNAGQETQYF; v_call: TRBV30; clone_size: NA; j_call: TRBJ2-5; d_call: NA; cdr3_length: 12
cdr3_nt: TGTGCCCAGGGGAGTAGCTCCTACGAGCAGTACTTC; cdr3_aa: CAQGSSSYEQYF; v_call: TRBV2; clone_size: NA; j_call: TRBJ2-7; d_call: NA; cdr3_length: 12
cdr3_nt: TGTGCCAGCACCCTTGGGACTAGTGGTGAGCAGTTCTTC; cdr3_aa: CASTLGTSGEQFF; v_call: TRBV11-2; clone_size: NA; j_call: TRBJ2-1; d_call: TRBD2; cdr3_length: 13
cdr3_nt: TGTGCCAGCAGTTACGGGACAGAGACCTCTGAAGCTTTCTTT; cdr3_aa: CASSYGTETSEAFF; v_call: TRBV6-5; clone_size: NA; j_call: TRBJ1-1; d_call: TRBD1; cdr3_length: 14
cdr3_nt: TGTGCCAGCAGAATAATTACGGGTCTAAGCACAGATACGCAGTATTTT; cdr3_aa: CASRIITGLSTDTQYF; v_call: TRBV2; clone_size: NA; j_call: TRBJ2-3; d_call: NA; cdr3_length: 16
cdr3_nt: TGTGCCAGCAGTCGGGGTTATACGGACACTGAAGCTTTCTTT; cdr3_aa: CASSRGYTDTEAFF; v_call: TRBV9; clone_size: NA; j_call: TRBJ1-1; d_call: NA; cdr3_length: 14
cdr3_nt: TGTGCCAGCAGCTTAGGACTCGCGAACACCGGGGAGCTGTTTTTT; cdr3_aa: CASSLGLANTGELFF; v_call: TRBV7-9; clone_size: few; j_call: TRBJ2-2; d_call: NA; cdr3_length: 15
cdr3_nt: TGTGCCAGCTCCCCGGGGCAGGGGAGATACGAGCAGTACTTC; cdr3_aa: CASSPGQGRYEQYF; v_call: TRBV18; clone_size: NA; j_call: TRBJ2-7; d_call: NA; cdr3_length: 14
cdr3_nt: TGCGCCAGCAGTCCCCCCGACGCTCCCGGAGGGAGAACCTACGAGCAGTACTTC; cdr3_aa: CASSPPDAPGGRTYEQYF; v_call: TRBV23-1; clone_size: NA; j_call: TRBJ2-7; d_call: NA; cdr3_length: 18
cdr3_nt: TGCAGCGTTGATTATGGACAGGCAGGAGGCTACACCTTC; cdr3_aa: CSVDYGQAGGYTF; v_call: TRBV29-1; clone_size: NA; j_call: TRBJ1-2; d_call: TRBD1; cdr3_length: 13
cdr3_nt: TGTGCCAGCACCCGTGGGGGGAGTGGCACTGAAGCTTTCTTT; cdr3_aa: CASTRGGSGTEAFF; v_call: TRBV28; clone_size: NA; j_call: TRBJ1-1; d_call: NA; cdr3_length: 14
cdr3_nt: TGTGCCAGCAGCTTCGGGGAGCTCTATGGCTACACCTTC; cdr3_aa: CASSFGELYGYTF; v_call: TRBV5-6; clone_size: NA; j_call: TRBJ1-2; d_call: NA; cdr3_length: 13
cdr3_nt: TGTGCCAGTAGTGCAACCGGGACAAAGAGGGTAAACGAGCAGTACTTC; cdr3_aa: CASSATGTKRVNEQYF; v_call: TRBV19; clone_size: NA; j_call: TRBJ2-7; d_call: NA; cdr3_length: 16
cdr3_nt: TGTGCCAGCAGGAGACAGCCGTCCGATGAAAAACTGTTTTTT; cdr3_aa: CASRRQPSDEKLFF; v_call: TRBV2; clone_size: NA; j_call: TRBJ1-4; d_call: NA; cdr3_length: 14
cdr3_nt: TGTGCCAGCAGCTTGCAGGGGAAGCCCCAGCATTTT; cdr3_aa: CASSLQGKPQHF; v_call: TRBV5-6; clone_size: NA; j_call: TRBJ1-5; d_call: NA; cdr3_length: 12
cdr3_nt: TGCGCCAGCAGCACCGGGACAGTCCAAGAGACCCAGTACTTC; cdr3_aa: CASSTGTVQETQYF; v_call: TRBV5-1; clone_size: NA; j_call: TRBJ2-5; d_call: TRBD1; cdr3_length: 14
cdr3_nt: TGTGCCAGCTCACCACGGGACAGGGAGGCGCCCCAGCATTTT; cdr3_aa: CASSPRDREAPQHF; v_call: TRBV18; clone_size: NA; j_call: TRBJ1-5; d_call: TRBD1; cdr3_length: 14
cdr3_nt: TGTGCCAGTGGCTGGGGGGGATCCATGAACACTGAAGCTTTCTTT; cdr3_aa: CASGWGGSMNTEAFF; v_call: TRBV19; clone_size: NA; j_call: TRBJ1-1; d_call: NA; cdr3_length: 15
cdr3_nt: TGCGCCAGCAGCCAAGACCGGGACACTGAAGCTTTCTTT; cdr3_aa: CASSQDRDTEAFF; v_call: TRBV5-1; clone_size: NA; j_call: TRBJ1-1; d_call: NA; cdr3_length: 13
cdr3_nt: TGTGCCAGTAGTCCCCGTAGCGGGTTCACAGATACGCAGTATTTT; cdr3_aa: CASSPRSGFTDTQYF; v_call: TRBV19; clone_size: NA; j_call: TRBJ2-3; d_call: TRBD2; cdr3_length: 15
cdr3_nt: TGTGCCAGCTCGGAACTAGCGGGGGTTCAAGAGACCCAGTACTTC; cdr3_aa: CASSELAGVQETQYF; v_call: TRBV7-3; clone_size: NA; j_call: TRBJ2-5; d_call: TRBD2; cdr3_length: 15
cdr3_nt: TGTGCCTGGGAAGGGACTAGCGGGATCTCCTACGAGCAGTACTTC; cdr3_aa: CAWEGTSGISYEQYF; v_call: TRBV30; clone_size: few; j_call: TRBJ2-7; d_call: TRBD2; cdr3_length: 15
cdr3_nt: TGTGCCAGCAGCTCTCCGGACAGGGGGAACACTGAAGCTTTCTTT; cdr3_aa: CASSSPDRGNTEAFF; v_call: TRBV4-2; clone_size: NA; j_call: TRBJ1-1; d_call: TRBD1; cdr3_length: 15
cdr3_nt: TGTGCTAGCAGCTTATTTGCAGGGCGAACAGAGCAGTTCTTC; cdr3_aa: CASSLFAGRTEQFF; v_call: TRBV7-7; clone_size: once; j_call: TRBJ2-1; d_call: NA; cdr3_length: 14
cdr3_nt: TGTGCCAGCAGCACGGACAGGGCCGGGGGCTACACCTTC; cdr3_aa: CASSTDRAGGYTF; v_call: TRBV5-8; clone_size: few; j_call: TRBJ1-2; d_call: TRBD1; cdr3_length: 13
cdr3_nt: TGTGCCAGCAGTTACTCGCGAGCAGAGGGTAACTATGGCTACACCTTC; cdr3_aa: CASSYSRAEGNYGYTF; v_call: TRBV6-5; clone_size: NA; j_call: TRBJ1-2; d_call: NA; cdr3_length: 16
cdr3_nt: TGTGCCAGCAGCTACGGAGGGCCAGGAGGCTACACCTTC; cdr3_aa: CASSYGGPGGYTF; v_call: TRBV6-5; clone_size: few; j_call: TRBJ1-2; d_call: NA; cdr3_length: 13
cdr3_nt: TGTGCCAGCAGTAGGATAGACAGTCAGCAGTACTTC; cdr3_aa: CASSRIDSQQYF; v_call: TRBV12-3/TRBV12-4; clone_size: once; j_call: TRBJ2-7; d_call: NA; cdr3_length: 12
cdr3_nt: TGTGCCACCAGTGATGGGCAGCAGCATCAGCCCCAGCATTTT; cdr3_aa: CATSDGQQHQPQHF; v_call: TRBV24-1; clone_size: NA; j_call: TRBJ1-5; d_call: NA; cdr3_length: 14
cdr3_nt: TGTGCCAGCAGTCAGGGGGCTAATGAAAAACTGTTTTTT; cdr3_aa: CASSQGANEKLFF; v_call: TRBV12-3/TRBV12-4; clone_size: NA; j_call: TRBJ1-4; d_call: TRBD1; cdr3_length: 13
cdr3_nt: TGCGCCAGCAGTGAGCCCCTTCCTAAAACTGCAAACACCATATATTTT; cdr3_aa: CASSEPLPKTANTIYF; v_call: TRBV10-2; clone_size: NA; j_call: TRBJ1-3; d_call: NA; cdr3_length: 16
cdr3_nt: TGCGCCAGCAGCCTGGGACTAGCGGTCTCCTACAATGAGCAGTTCTTC; cdr3_aa: CASSLGLAVSYNEQFF; v_call: TRBV4-1; clone_size: NA; j_call: TRBJ2-1; d_call: TRBD2; cdr3_length: 16
cdr3_nt: TGCGCCAGCAGCCAGGGGGGAAGCAATCAGCCCCAGCATTTT; cdr3_aa: CASSQGGSNQPQHF; v_call: TRBV5-1; clone_size: once; j_call: TRBJ1-5; d_call: TRBD1; cdr3_length: 14
cdr3_nt: TGTGCCAGCAGCCCATACACAGGGCCCGGGGAGCTGTTTTTT; cdr3_aa: CASSPYTGPGELFF; v_call: TRBV11-3; clone_size: NA; j_call: TRBJ2-2; d_call: NA; cdr3_length: 14
cdr3_nt: TGTGCCAGCAGCCCGCTAGCGGGGGCGGAGGATACGCAGTATTTT; cdr3_aa: CASSPLAGAEDTQYF; v_call: TRBV3-1/TRBV3-2; clone_size: NA; j_call: TRBJ2-3; d_call: TRBD2; cdr3_length: 15
cdr3_nt: TGTGCCAGCTCACCTCCGGGACAGGCCTATGGCTACACCTTC; cdr3_aa: CASSPPGQAYGYTF; v_call: TRBV18; clone_size: NA; j_call: TRBJ1-2; d_call: TRBD1; cdr3_length: 14
cdr3_nt: TGCGCCAGCAGCCAAGATGGCCAGGGAAGCTCCTATAATTCACCCCTCCACTTT; cdr3_aa: CASSQDGQGSSYNSPLHF; v_call: TRBV4-1; clone_size: NA; j_call: TRBJ1-6; d_call: NA; cdr3_length: 18
cdr3_nt: TGCGCCAGCCGGGAGGGACACACCATATATTTT; cdr3_aa: CASREGHTIYF; v_call: TRBV10-1; clone_size: few; j_call: TRBJ1-3; d_call: NA; cdr3_length: 11
cdr3_nt: TGTGCCAGCAGCCAAGAGAGGAGTAACTCTAAGGATGGCTACACCTTC; cdr3_aa: CASSQERSNSKDGYTF; v_call: TRBV3-1/TRBV3-2; clone_size: NA; j_call: TRBJ1-2; d_call: NA; cdr3_length: 16
cdr3_nt: TGTGCCAGCAGTCGACAGACTATACGAGCTTTCTTT; cdr3_aa: CASSRQTIRAFF; v_call: TRBV6-6; clone_size: NA; j_call: TRBJ1-1; d_call: NA; cdr3_length: 12
cdr3_nt: TGTGCCAGCAGTTTATCTAGCCGCGAAAAACTGTTTTTT; cdr3_aa: CASSLSSREKLFF; v_call: TRBV12-3/TRBV12-4; clone_size: NA; j_call: TRBJ1-4; d_call: NA; cdr3_length: 13